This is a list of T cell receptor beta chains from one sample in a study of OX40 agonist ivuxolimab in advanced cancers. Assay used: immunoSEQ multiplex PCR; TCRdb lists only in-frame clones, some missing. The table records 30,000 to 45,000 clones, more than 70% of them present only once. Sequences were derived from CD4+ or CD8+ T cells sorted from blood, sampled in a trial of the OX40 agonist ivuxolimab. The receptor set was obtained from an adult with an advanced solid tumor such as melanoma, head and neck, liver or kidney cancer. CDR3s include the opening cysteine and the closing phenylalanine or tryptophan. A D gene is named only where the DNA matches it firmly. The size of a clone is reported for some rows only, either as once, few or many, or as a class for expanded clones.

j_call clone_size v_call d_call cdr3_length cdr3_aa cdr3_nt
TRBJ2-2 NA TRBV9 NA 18 CASSVDGSGTPNTGELFF TGTGCCAGCAGCGTAGATGGTAGCGGTACCCCGAACACCGGGGAGCTGTTTTTT
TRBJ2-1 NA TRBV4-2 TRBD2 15 CASSQDSGTSNQQFF TGTGCCAGCAGCCAAGATTCTGGGACTAGCAATCAGCAGTTCTTC
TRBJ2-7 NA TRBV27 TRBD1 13 CASRRTGTYEQYF TGTGCCAGCAGGAGGACAGGAACCTACGAGCAGTACTTC
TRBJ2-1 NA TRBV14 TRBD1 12 CASSPLDREKFF TGTGCCAGCAGCCCCCTGGACAGGGAAAAGTTCTTC
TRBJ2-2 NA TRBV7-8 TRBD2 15 CASSLLGGGTGELFF TGTGCCAGCAGCTTACTCGGGGGGGGAACCGGGGAGCTGTTTTTT
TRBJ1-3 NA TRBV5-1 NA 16 CASSSDVQGTGNTIYF TGCGCCAGCAGCTCGGACGTACAGGGAACTGGAAACACCATATATTTT
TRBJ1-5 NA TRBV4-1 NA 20 CASSQDPVGVSYMSNQPQHF TGCGCCAGCAGCCAAGACCCGGTGGGGGTGTCTTATATGAGCAATCAGCCCCAGCATTTT
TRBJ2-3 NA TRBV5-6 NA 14 CASSFSDERDTQYF TGTGCCAGCAGCTTTTCCGACGAGAGAGATACGCAGTATTTT
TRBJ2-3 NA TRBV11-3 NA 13 CASSFTPRGEQYF TGTGCCAGCAGCTTCACTCCGCGGGGTGAGCAGTATTTT
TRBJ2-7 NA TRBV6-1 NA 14 CASRTHSISYEQYF TGTGCCAGCCGGACTCATTCTATCTCCTACGAGCAGTACTTC
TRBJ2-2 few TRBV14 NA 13 CASSQVRPGELFF TGTGCCAGCAGCCAAGTTAGGCCCGGGGAGCTGTTTTTT
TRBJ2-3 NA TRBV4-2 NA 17 CASSLNEGRGHTDTQYF TGTGCCAGCAGCCTTAATGAGGGCAGGGGCCACACAGATACGCAGTATTTT
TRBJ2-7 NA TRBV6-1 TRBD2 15 CASSTGGGGSYEQYF TGTGCCAGCAGCACGGGAGGGGGGGGCAGCTACGAGCAGTACTTC
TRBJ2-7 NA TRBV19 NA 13 CASSEWRAYEQYF TGTGCCAGTAGCGAATGGAGGGCCTACGAGCAGTACTTC
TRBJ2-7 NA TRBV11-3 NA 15 CASSLYSGRAYEQYF TGTGCCAGCAGCTTATACTCCGGAAGAGCCTACGAGCAGTACTTC
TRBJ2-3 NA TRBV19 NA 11 CASGRADTQYF TGTGCCAGTGGCAGGGCAGATACGCAGTATTTT
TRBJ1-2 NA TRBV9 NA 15 CASSADDSINYGYTF TGTGCCAGCAGCGCCGACGACAGTATTAACTATGGCTACACCTTC
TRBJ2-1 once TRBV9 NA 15 CASSADRPYYNEQFF TGTGCCAGCAGCGCAGACAGACCCTACTACAATGAGCAGTTCTTC
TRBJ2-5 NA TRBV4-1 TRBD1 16 CASSQDLAGGEETQYF TGCGCCAGCAGCCAAGATCTTGCAGGGGGCGAGGAGACCCAGTACTTC
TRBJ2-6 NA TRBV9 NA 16 CASSVAWAGGANVLTF TGTGCCAGCAGCGTAGCTTGGGCAGGTGGGGCCAACGTCCTGACTTTC
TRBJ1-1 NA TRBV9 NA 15 CASSAGGSLNTEAFF TGTGCCAGCAGCGCCGGAGGTTCCCTGAACACTGAAGCTTTCTTT
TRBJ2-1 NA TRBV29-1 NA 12 CSVEESYNEQFF TGCAGCGTTGAAGAATCCTACAATGAGCAGTTCTTC
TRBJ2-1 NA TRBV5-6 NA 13 CASSLTSNNEQFF TGTGCCAGCAGCTTGACGAGTAACAATGAGCAGTTCTTC
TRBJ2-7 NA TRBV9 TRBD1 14 CASSVAQQGNEQYF TGTGCCAGCAGCGTAGCGCAACAGGGGAACGAGCAGTACTTC